This T cell receptor beta chain originates from a study of cytomegalovirus exposure and HLA in healthy donors. Regarding the study as a whole: Most of the TCR beta V segments (in an earlier analysis) were productive either about 87% or about 30% of the time. More than 150 TCR beta chains were listed as cytomegalovirus-associated. The number of N-insertions in an Asian-associated ancestry cluster was reportedly below the roughly 660-donor mean in a later analysis.

The donors (healthy individuals) were bone marrow donors. Trimming shortened V by 6 bases and J by 3 bases, and 12 bases separated the two germline ends. Germline loops: CDR1 MNHNS, CDR2 SASEGT. The CDR3 runs 13 residues. 60 Vbeta and 13 Jbeta primers were used in PCR. This table comes from immunoSEQ multiplex PCR, and its TCRdb copy is limited to in-frame clones, with some not included. The profile shows fewer than 250,000 clones, 87% of them singletons. This clone was seen a few times. Antigen specificity is unknown. This sequence originates from a man aged 25-40 years in good health and CMV-seronegative. Specimen: PBMCs. This chain connects TRBV6-1 to TRBJ2-7; D call uncertain. CDR3 sequence: CASSSTQGYEQYF. Here the CDR3 DNA reads TGTGCCAGCAGCTCGACTCAAGGCTACGAGCAGTACTTC.